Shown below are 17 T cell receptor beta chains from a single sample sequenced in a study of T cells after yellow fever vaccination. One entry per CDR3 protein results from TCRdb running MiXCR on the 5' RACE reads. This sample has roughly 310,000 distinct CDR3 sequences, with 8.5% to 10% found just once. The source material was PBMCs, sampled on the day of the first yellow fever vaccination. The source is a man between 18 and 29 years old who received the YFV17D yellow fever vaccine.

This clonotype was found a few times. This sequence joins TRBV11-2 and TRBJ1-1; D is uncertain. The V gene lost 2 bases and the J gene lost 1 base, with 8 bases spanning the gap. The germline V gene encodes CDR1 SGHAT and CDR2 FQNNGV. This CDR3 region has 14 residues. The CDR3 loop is CASSLLSGNTEAFF. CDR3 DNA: TGTGCCAGCAGCTTATTGTCAGGGAACACTGAAGCTTTCTTT.

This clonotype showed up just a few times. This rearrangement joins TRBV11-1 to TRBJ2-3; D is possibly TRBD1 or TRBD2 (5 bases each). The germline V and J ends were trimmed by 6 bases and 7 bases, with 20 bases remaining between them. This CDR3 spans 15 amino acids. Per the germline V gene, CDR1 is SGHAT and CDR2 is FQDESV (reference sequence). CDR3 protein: CASRYRDGPIYTQYF. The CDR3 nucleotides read TGTGCCAGCAGGTATAGGGACGGCCCGATCTATACGCAGTATTTT.

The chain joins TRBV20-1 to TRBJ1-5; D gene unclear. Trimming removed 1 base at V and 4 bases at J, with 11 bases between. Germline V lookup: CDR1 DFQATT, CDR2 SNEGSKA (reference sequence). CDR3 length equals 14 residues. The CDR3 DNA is TGCAGTGCTAGAGTCGGCCTCGATAATCAGCCCCAGCATTTT. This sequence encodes CSARVGLDNQPQHF.

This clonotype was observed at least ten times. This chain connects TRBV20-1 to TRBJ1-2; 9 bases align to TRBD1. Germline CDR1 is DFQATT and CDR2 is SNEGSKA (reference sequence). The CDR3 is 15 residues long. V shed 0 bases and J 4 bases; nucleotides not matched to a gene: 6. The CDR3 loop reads CSAREPGQGFYGYTF. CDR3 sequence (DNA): TGCAGTGCTAGAGAGCCGGGACAGGGCTTCTATGGCTACACCTTC.

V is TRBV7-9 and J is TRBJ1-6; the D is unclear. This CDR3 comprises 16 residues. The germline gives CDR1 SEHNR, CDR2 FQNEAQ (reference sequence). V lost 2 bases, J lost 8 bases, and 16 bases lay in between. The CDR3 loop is CASSLFFGPADSPLHF. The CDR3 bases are TGTGCCAGCAGCTTATTCTTCGGGCCCGCCGATTCACCCCTCCACTTT.

The CDR3 nucleotides are TGTGCCAGCAGTTCGTTCGGGGAGGGCTACACCTTC. It codes for CASSSFGEGYTF. The chain joins TRBV12-3 or TRBV12-4 to TRBJ1-2, with D hard to call. This CDR3 comprises 12 residues. V gave up 4 bases and J gave up 8 bases, with 11 bases separating them.

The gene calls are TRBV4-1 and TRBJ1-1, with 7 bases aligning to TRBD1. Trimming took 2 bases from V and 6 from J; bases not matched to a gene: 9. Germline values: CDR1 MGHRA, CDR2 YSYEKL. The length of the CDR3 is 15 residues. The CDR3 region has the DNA TGCGCCAGCAGCCAACCGACAGGGTCGATCTCTGAAGCTTTCTTT. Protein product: CASSQPTGSISEAFF.

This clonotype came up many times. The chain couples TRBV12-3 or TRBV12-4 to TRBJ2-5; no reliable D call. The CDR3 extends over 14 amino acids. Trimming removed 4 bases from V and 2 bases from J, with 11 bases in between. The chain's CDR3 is CASSSLNRQETQYF. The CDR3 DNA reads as TGTGCCAGCAGTTCCTTGAACAGACAAGAGACCCAGTACTTC.

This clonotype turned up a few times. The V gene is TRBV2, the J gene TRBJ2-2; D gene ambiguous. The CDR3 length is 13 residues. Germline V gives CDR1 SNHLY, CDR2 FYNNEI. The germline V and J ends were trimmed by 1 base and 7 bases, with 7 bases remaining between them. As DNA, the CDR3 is TGTGCCAGCAGTGAAGTCCCGAGCGGGGAGCTGTTTTTT. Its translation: CASSEVPSGELFF. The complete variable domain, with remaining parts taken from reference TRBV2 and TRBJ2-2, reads EPEVTQTPSHQVTQMGQEVILRCVPISNHLYFYWYRQILGQKVEFLVSFYNNEISEKSEIFDDQFSVERPDGSNFTLKIRSTKLEDSAMYFCASSEVPSGELFFGEGSRLTVL.

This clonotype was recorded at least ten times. The CDR3 DNA reads TGCGCCAGCAGCTTGGCGGCGAACACTGAAGCTTTCTTT. Encoded protein: CASSLAANTEAFF. V and J are TRBV5-1 and TRBJ1-1, with D unclear. The germline V gene has CDR1 SGHRS and CDR2 YFSETQ. Trimming cost V 0 bases and J 1 base, with 4 bases left between them. This CDR3 contains 13 residues.

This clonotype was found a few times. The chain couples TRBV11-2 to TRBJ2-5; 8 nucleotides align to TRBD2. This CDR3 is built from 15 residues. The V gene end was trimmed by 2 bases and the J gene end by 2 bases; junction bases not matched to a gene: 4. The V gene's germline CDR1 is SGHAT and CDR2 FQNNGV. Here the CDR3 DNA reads TGTGCCAGCAGCTTAAATCCTAGCGGGCAAGAGACCCAGTACTTC. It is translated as CASSLNPSGQETQYF.

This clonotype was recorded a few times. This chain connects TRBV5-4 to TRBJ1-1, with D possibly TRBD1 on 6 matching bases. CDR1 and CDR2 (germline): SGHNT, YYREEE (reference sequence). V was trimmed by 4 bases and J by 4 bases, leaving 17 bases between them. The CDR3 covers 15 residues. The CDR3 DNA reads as TGTGCCAGCAGCCCGAGTACAGGGAGGTTCACTGAAGCTTTCTTT. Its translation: CASSPSTGRFTEAFF.

The CDR3 loop is CASSPTDRGWNTEAFF. For the CDR3, the DNA is TGCGCCAGCAGCCCGACCGACAGGGGCTGGAACACTGAAGCTTTCTTT. This chain connects TRBV4-1 to TRBJ1-1; 8 bases map to TRBD1. The length of the CDR3 is 16 residues. The J segment lost 1 base and the V segment lost 4 bases, leaving 8 bases of the junction unmatched. Germline-derived CDR1 and CDR2 are MGHRA and YSYEKL.

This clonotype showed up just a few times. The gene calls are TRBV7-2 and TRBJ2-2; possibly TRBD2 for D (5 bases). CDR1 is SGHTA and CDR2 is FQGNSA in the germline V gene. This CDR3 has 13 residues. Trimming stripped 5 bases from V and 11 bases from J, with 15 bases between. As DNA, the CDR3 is TGTGCCAGCAGCCGAACCCCAAGCGGCGAGCTGTTTTTT. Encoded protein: CASSRTPSGELFF. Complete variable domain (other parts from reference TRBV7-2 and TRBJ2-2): GAGVSQSPSNKVTEKGKDVELRCDPISGHTALYWYRQSLGQGLEFLIYFQGNSAPDKSGLPSDRFSAERTGGSVSTLTIQRTQQEDSAVYLCASSRTPSGELFFGEGSRLTVL.

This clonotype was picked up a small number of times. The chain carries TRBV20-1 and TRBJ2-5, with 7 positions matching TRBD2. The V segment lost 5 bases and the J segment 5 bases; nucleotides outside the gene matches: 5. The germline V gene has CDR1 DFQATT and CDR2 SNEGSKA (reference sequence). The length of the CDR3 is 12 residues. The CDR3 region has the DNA TGCAGTGCTTTGGGGGGGTGGGAGACCCAGTACTTC. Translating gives CSALGGWETQYF.

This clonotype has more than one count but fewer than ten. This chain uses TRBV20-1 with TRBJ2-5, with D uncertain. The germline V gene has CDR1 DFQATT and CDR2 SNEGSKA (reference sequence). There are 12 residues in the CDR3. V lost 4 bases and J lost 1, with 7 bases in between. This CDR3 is CSATGPQETQYF. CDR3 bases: TGCAGTGCTACCGGGCCCCAAGAGACCCAGTACTTC.

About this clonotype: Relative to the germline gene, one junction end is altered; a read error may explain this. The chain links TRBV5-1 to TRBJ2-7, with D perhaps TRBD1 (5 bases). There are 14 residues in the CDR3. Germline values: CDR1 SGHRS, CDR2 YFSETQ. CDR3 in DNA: TGCGCCAGCAGCTTCCTTCCACAGGATCGCGAGCATTACTTC. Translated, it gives CASSFLPQDREHYF.